These 28 T cell receptor beta chains share one sample of origin, sequenced in a study of post-analysis software for immune sequencing data. TCR beta libraries were prepared from cDNA with unique molecular identifiers. Via MiXCR, TCRdb re-called the PCR reads, giving one row per CDR3 protein. The sample lists about 500,000 distinct CDR3 sequences, under 55% occurring once. Their antigen targets remain unknown. Notes on the study in general: Included in a set of a few TRBV segments more frequent in patients than controls were TRBV5-6, TRBV5-1 and TRBV20-1.

Specimen: blood. Every receptor here comes from a girl aged 10 to 17 with multiple sclerosis.

Only a few counts were recorded for this clonotype. CDR3 nucleotide sequence: TGTGCCAGCAGGGCCGGGACTAGCGGGAGCACAGATACGCAGTATTTT. Translating it yields CASRAGTSGSTDTQYF. This chain links TRBV7-2 with TRBJ2-3, with 12 nucleotides matching TRBD2. CDR1 and CDR2 from the germline V gene are SGHTA and FQGNSA. The CDR3 runs 16 residues. The J segment lost 0 bases and the V segment lost 6 bases, leaving 4 bases of the junction unmatched.

The V and J genes are TRBV3-1 and TRBJ1-5, with no clear D. The germline gives CDR1 LGHDT, CDR2 YNNKEL (reference sequence). V was pared by 1 base and J by 4 bases, with 8 bases between. The CDR3 is 14 amino acids. The CDR3 nucleotides are TGTGCCAGCAGCCAAGGTCAACCGAATCAGCCCCAGCATTTT. Protein product: CASSQGQPNQPQHF.

The chain uses TRBV28 and TRBJ2-4, with 10 positions matching TRBD1. Near its end, the DNA agrees better with TRBJ2-7, so the J call may be wrong. The length of the CDR3 is 14 residues. The germline CDR1 and CDR2 sequences are MDHEN and SYDVKM. The CDR3 protein is CASSSGTGVNEQYF. The CDR3 DNA is TGTGCCAGCAGTTCCGGGACAGGGGTGAACGAGCAGTACTTC.

There are a few counts of this clonotype. The chain carries TRBV4-1 and TRBJ1-2; a weak D match, TRBD1 (6 bases). Germline-derived CDR1 and CDR2 are MGHRA and YSYEKL. The CDR3 covers 11 residues. V was cut by 5 bases and J by 8 bases, with 9 bases left in between. In DNA form, the CDR3 reads TGCGCCAGCAGCGTCAGGGGCGGCTACACCTTC. Its translation is CASSVRGGYTF.

In this sample, this clonotype turned up a few times. The chain combines TRBV7-8 with TRBJ1-5; D is possibly TRBD1 (5 bases). The CDR3 contains 19 residues. Germline CDR1 reads SGHVS; CDR2 reads FQNEAQ. Trimming left V 2 bases short and J 0 bases short, with 20 bases between. The chain's CDR3 is CASSLFEGQGRDSNQPQHF. The CDR3 nucleotides read TGTGCCAGCAGCTTATTTGAAGGGCAGGGAAGGGATAGCAATCAGCCCCAGCATTTT.

J is TRBJ2-3 and V is TRBV27; D is undetermined. V lost 5 bases, J lost 5 bases, and 14 bases lay in between. The CDR3 totals 14 residues. Germline-derived CDR1 and CDR2 are MNHEY and SMNVEV (reference sequence). CDR3 in amino acids: CASSRSTYRDTQYF. CDR3 DNA: TGTGCCAGCAGTCGATCGACTTACAGAGATACGCAGTATTTT.

The chain employs TRBV29-1 and TRBJ2-1; TRBD2 matches at 9 bases. CDR3 size: 14 residues. Germline V gene data show CDR1 as SQVTM and CDR2 as ANQGSEA. CDR3 bases: TGCGGTTTAAGGGTGGCGGGAGGGTCGGGTGAGCAGTTCTTC. As protein: CGLRVAGGSGEQFF.

In this sample, this clonotype turned up a few times. The chain couples TRBV5-4 to TRBJ2-1; TRBD2 is a possible D gene (6 bases). V gave up 7 bases and J gave up 5 bases, with 13 bases separating them. CDR1 is SGHNT, CDR2 YYREEE, per germline (reference sequence). The CDR3 loop spans 13 amino acids. The CDR3 protein is CASALAYDNEQFF. CDR3 nucleotides: TGTGCCAGCGCTCTAGCGTACGACAATGAGCAGTTCTTC.

V and J are TRBV20-1 and TRBJ1-4; 7 bases fit TRBD1. The CDR3 covers 13 residues. In germline, CDR1 is DFQATT, CDR2 SNEGSKA (reference sequence). V trimming: 6 bases; J trimming: 5 bases; junction bases outside the gene matches: 6. The CDR3, as DNA: TGCAGTGCCACCGGACAGGCGAATGAAAAACTGTTTTTT. Its protein is CSATGQANEKLFF.

The rearrangement uses TRBV18 and TRBJ2-7, with D unresolved. The CDR3 extends over 15 amino acids. CDR1 KGHSH and CDR2 LQKENI come from the germline V gene. Deletions cut 0 bases from V and 0 bases from J, with 9 bases between. The CDR3 protein is CASSPPTRHSYEQYF. The CDR3 region has the DNA TGTGCCAGCTCACCACCGACGCGTCACTCCTACGAGCAGTACTTC.

The chain couples TRBV4-1 to TRBJ2-1, with a weak D call TRBD2 (6 bases). This CDR3 contains 13 residues. Trimming removed 8 bases at V and 0 bases at J, with 8 bases between. The V gene's germline CDR1 is MGHRA and CDR2 YSYEKL. The CDR3 is CASGRRSYNEQFF. The DNA for the CDR3 is TGCGCCAGCGGGAGGCGCTCCTACAATGAGCAGTTCTTC.

The chain combines TRBV7-3 with TRBJ2-5, with TRBD1 matching over 9 bases. With the DNA end fitting TRBJ2-7 better, the J assignment may be wrong. Germline V CDR1 and CDR2: SGHTA, FQGTGA. This CDR3 spans 15 amino acids. CDR3 DNA sequence: TGTGCCAGCAGCTTACTAGGGACAGGGAGTAACGAGCAGTACTTC. It translates to CASSLLGTGSNEQYF.

The chain's CDR3 is CASSLVGGSPYNEQFF. The CDR3 DNA reads as TGTGCCAGCAGTCTAGTGGGCGGGAGCCCCTACAATGAGCAGTTCTTC. The chain is built from TRBV11-3 and TRBJ2-1; 7 bases map to TRBD2. This CDR3 comprises 16 residues. V dropped 6 bases and J dropped 2; count of bases not matched to a gene: 10. Germline CDR1 is SGHNT and CDR2 is YENEEA.

Regarding this clonotype: With a much larger clone just one base away, this may be a read error. This chain uses TRBV6-5 with TRBJ1-1; D is uncertain. V shed 10 bases and J shed 6 bases, with 21 bases lying between them. CDR3 length: 14 amino acids. Germline-derived CDR1 and CDR2 are MNHEY and SVGAGI. CDR3 sequence: CATSPTDLYSEAFF. CDR3 nucleotides: TGTGCCACCTCTCCCACGGACCTATACTCTGAAGCTTTCTTT.

The rearrangement uses TRBV7-9 and TRBJ2-1; D gene unclear. Germline lookup yields CDR1 SEHNR and CDR2 FQNEAQ (reference sequence). CDR3 size: 15 residues. Trimming took off 1 base at V and 0 bases at J, with 7 bases between the two ends. The CDR3 is CASSLGTASYNEQFF. CDR3 nucleotide sequence: TGTGCCAGCAGCTTAGGGACCGCCTCCTACAATGAGCAGTTCTTC.

The J gene is TRBJ1-5, the V gene TRBV20-1; D is perhaps TRBD1 (6 bases). Looked up from germline, CDR1 is DFQATT and CDR2 is SNEGSKA (reference sequence). This CDR3 comprises 16 residues. The V gene lost 2 bases and the J gene lost 0 bases, with 14 bases spanning the gap. Here the CDR3 DNA reads TGCAGTGCTAGAAGGCAGGGGACGTATAGCAATCAGCCCCAGCATTTT. Residues: CSARRQGTYSNQPQHF.

The chain recombines TRBV12-3 or TRBV12-4 with TRBJ1-1; D might be TRBD1 (5 bases). The length of the CDR3 is 14 residues. V lost 3 bases to trimming and J lost 5 bases, with 13 bases between them. The CDR3 sequence: CASSLRGEGTEAFF. The CDR3 DNA sequence: TGTGCCAGCAGTTTGAGGGGAGAGGGGACTGAAGCTTTCTTT.

J is TRBJ1-1 and V is TRBV7-8; 9 positions match TRBD1. Trimming took 6 bases from V and 6 from J; bases not matched to a gene: 11. The CDR3 sequence is 15 residues long. Per the germline V gene, CDR1 is SGHVS and CDR2 is FQNEAQ. The CDR3 region is CASSKGGTGFPEAFF. CDR3 sequence (DNA): TGTGCCAGCAGTAAGGGCGGGACAGGGTTCCCTGAAGCTTTCTTT.

This chain connects TRBV10-3 to TRBJ1-6; D might be TRBD1 (6 bases). Germline V gene lookup returns CDR1 ENHRY and CDR2 SYGVKD. CDR3 length: 14 residues. Trimming removed 7 bases from V and 9 bases from J, with 16 bases in between. CDR3 protein: CAIMASGERSPLHF. The CDR3 nucleotides are TGTGCCATCATGGCATCAGGGGAGCGTTCACCCCTCCACTTT.

The rearrangement links TRBV2 to TRBJ2-5; D possibly corresponds to TRBD2 (5 bases). CDR1 SNHLY and CDR2 FYNNEI come from the germline V gene. This CDR3 comprises 13 residues. Trimming left V 8 bases short and J 3 bases short, with 13 bases between. The CDR3 loop reads CASVDWGEETQYF. CDR3 nucleotide sequence: TGTGCCAGCGTGGATTGGGGAGAAGAGACCCAGTACTTC.

V and J are TRBV3-1 and TRBJ2-1; D uncertain. The CDR3 sequence is 16 residues long. CDR1 is LGHDT, CDR2 YNNKEL, per germline (reference sequence). V was trimmed by 0 bases and J by 0 bases, leaving 9 bases between them. The CDR3 loop is CASSQEQLTSYNEQFF. CDR3 nucleotide sequence: TGTGCCAGCAGCCAAGAGCAGCTTACCTCCTACAATGAGCAGTTCTTC.

The gene calls are TRBV27 and TRBJ1-5; D perhaps matches TRBD1 (6 bases). The CDR3 runs to 15 residues. Germline V gene data show CDR1 as MNHEY and CDR2 as SMNVEV (reference sequence). V was trimmed by 4 bases and J by 5 bases, leaving 15 bases between them. Here the CDR3 DNA reads TGTGCCAGCAGTTCCATCCCCAGGGGTCATCAGCCCCAGCATTTT. Translation: CASSSIPRGHQPQHF.

This rearrangement joins TRBV20-1 to TRBJ2-1; D is ambiguous. Trimming removed 3 bases from V and 10 bases from J, with 7 bases in between. This CDR3 contains 10 residues. Germline V gene sequence: CDR1 DFQATT, CDR2 SNEGSKA (reference sequence). In nucleotides, the CDR3 is TGCAGTGCTAGTGGACGAGAGCAGTTCTTC. This gives the protein CSASGREQFF.

The V and J genes are TRBV24-1 and TRBJ2-5; 8 bases match TRBD2. This CDR3 is built from 15 residues. The ends lost 2 bases at V and 4 bases at J; junction bases unmatched: 5. CDR1 and CDR2 from the germline V gene are KGHDR and SFDVKD. The CDR3 region has the DNA TGTGCCACCAGTGATTATAGCGGGATCGGAGAGACCCAGTACTTC. As protein: CATSDYSGIGETQYF.

The CDR3 DNA reads as TGTGCCAGCAGGGTCGGGACAGGGCTTTACGAGCAGTACTTC. The encoded protein is CASRVGTGLYEQYF. The V and J genes are TRBV6-6 and TRBJ2-7; 9 bases line up with TRBD1. After removal of 6 bases from V and 4 bases from J, the junction contained 7 bases not matched to a gene. Looked up from germline, CDR1 is MNHNY and CDR2 is SVGAGI (reference sequence). There are 14 residues in the CDR3.

This clonotype showed up many times. The chain combines TRBV7-9 with TRBJ2-5; D is unclear. CDR3 length: 12 residues. V gave up 2 bases and J gave up 6 bases, with 7 bases separating them. The germline CDR1 and CDR2 sequences are SEHNR and FQNEAQ (reference sequence). The CDR3 loop reads CASSLIGQTQYF. In nucleotides, the CDR3 is TGTGCCAGCAGCTTAATAGGGCAGACCCAGTACTTC.

The rearrangement uses TRBV20-1 and TRBJ2-5; 10 nucleotides agree with TRBD2. CDR3 size: 15 residues. Germline CDR1 and CDR2: DFQATT and SNEGSKA (reference sequence). The V and J ends lost 3 bases and 4 bases, in that order; junction bases with no gene match: 8. CDR3 amino acids: CSARRALAGVETQYF. The CDR3 DNA sequence: TGCAGTGCTAGGAGGGCCCTAGCGGGAGTAGAGACCCAGTACTTC.

The chain has TRBV24-1 and TRBJ2-6; 7 bases line up with TRBD2. J was trimmed by 0 bases and V by 0 bases; bases with no gene match: 10. Germline loops: CDR1 KGHDR, CDR2 SFDVKD. This CDR3 has 20 residues. CDR3 in DNA: TGTGCCACCAGTGATTTGAAAGGGACTAACGGATCCTCTGGGGCCAACGTCCTGACTTTC. This gives the protein CATSDLKGTNGSSGANVLTF.